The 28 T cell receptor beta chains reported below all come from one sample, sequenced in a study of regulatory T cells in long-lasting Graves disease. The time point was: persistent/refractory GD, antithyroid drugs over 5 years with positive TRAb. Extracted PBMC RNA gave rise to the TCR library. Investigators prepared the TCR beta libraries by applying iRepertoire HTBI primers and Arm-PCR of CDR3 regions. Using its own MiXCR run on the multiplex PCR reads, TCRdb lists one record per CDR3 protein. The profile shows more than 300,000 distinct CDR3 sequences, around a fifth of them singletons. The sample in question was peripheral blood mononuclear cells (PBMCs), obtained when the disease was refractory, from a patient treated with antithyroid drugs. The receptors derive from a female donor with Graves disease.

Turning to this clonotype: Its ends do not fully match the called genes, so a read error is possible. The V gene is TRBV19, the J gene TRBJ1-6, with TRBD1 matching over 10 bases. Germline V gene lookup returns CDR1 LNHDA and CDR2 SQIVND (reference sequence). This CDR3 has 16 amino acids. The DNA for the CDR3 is TGTACCAGTAGTACGACAGGGGGCGTCGATAATTCACCCCTCCACTTT. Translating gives CTSSTTGGVDNSPLHF.

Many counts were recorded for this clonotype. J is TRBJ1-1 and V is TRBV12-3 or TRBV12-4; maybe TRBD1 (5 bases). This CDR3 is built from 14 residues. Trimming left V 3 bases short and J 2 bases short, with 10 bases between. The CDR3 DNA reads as TGTGCCAGCAGTTTTCGTCAGGGAAACACTGAAGCTTTCTTT. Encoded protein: CASSFRQGNTEAFF.

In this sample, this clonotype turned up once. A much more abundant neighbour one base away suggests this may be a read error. The CDR3 DNA follows: TGCAGTGCTAGTTCCAGCGGGAGGATGAGCTCCTACGAGCGGTACTTC. It codes for CSASSSGRMSSYERYF. The V and J genes are TRBV20-1 and TRBJ2-7, with 9 bases fitting TRBD2. Germline CDR1 reads DFQATT; CDR2 reads SNEGSKA (reference sequence). The CDR3 runs 16 residues.

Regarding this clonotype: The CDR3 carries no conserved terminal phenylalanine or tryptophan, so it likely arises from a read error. The CDR3 DNA is TGTGCCAGCAGTTATTACACGGGGCAGGGTCATTCTTCACCCCTCCACCTT. Amino acids: CASSYYTGQGHSSPLHL. The V and J genes are TRBV7-9 and TRBJ1-6; D perhaps matches TRBD1 (5 bases). V was cut by 6 bases and J by 9 bases, with 24 bases left in between. Germline V gene sequence: CDR1 SEHNR, CDR2 FQNEAQ (reference sequence). The CDR3 sequence is 17 residues long.

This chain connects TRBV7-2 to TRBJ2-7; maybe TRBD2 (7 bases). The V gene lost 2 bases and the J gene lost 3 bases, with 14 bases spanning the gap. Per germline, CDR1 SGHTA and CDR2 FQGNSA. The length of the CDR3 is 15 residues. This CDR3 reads CASSLTAGALYEQYF. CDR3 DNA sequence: TGTGCCAGCAGCTTAACGGCGGGGGCCCTCTACGAGCAGTACTTC.

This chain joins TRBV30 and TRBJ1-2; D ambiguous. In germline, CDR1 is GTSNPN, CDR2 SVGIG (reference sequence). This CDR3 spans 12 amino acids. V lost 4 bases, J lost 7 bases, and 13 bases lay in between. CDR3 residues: CAWTSLARGYTF. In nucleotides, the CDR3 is TGTGCCTGGACCTCTTTGGCGCGTGGCTACACCTTC.

CDR3 in DNA: TGTGCCAGCAGCCAATACCGTCGGATAGCGGGAGTAGAGACCCAGTACTTC. This gives the protein CASSQYRRIAGVETQYF. This chain joins TRBV14 and TRBJ2-5, with 9 bases fitting TRBD2. The CDR3 totals 17 residues. CDR1 is SGHDN, CDR2 FVKESK, per germline. J was trimmed by 4 bases and V by 2 bases; bases with no gene match: 11.

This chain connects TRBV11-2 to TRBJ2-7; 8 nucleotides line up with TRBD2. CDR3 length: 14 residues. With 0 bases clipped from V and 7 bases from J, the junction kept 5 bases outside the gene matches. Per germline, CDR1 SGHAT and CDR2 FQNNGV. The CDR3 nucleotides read TGTGCCAGCAGCTTAGACGGGGGGGCTTGGGAGCAGTACTTC. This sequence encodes CASSLDGGAWEQYF.

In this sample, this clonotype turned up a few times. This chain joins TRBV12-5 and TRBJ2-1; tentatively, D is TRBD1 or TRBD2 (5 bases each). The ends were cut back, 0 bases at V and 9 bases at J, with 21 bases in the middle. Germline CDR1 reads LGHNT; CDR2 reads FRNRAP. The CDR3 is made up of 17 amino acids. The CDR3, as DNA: TGTGCTAGTGGTTTGGTGGATACCGGGACGAGTTTAATTGAGCAGTTCTTC. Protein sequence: CASGLVDTGTSLIEQFF.

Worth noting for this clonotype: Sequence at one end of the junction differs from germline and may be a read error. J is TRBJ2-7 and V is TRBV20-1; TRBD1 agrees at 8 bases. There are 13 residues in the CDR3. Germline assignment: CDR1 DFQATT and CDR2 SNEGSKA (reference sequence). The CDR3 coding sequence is TGCAGTACTAGTATGACAGGGGCCTACGAGCAGTACTTC. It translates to CSTSMTGAYEQYF.

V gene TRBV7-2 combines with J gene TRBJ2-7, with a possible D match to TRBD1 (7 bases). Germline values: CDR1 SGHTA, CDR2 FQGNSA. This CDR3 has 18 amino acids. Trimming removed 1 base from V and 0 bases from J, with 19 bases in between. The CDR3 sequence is CASSLVRGAYHRSYEQYF. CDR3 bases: TGTGCCAGCAGCTTAGTCAGGGGGGCCTACCACCGCTCCTACGAGCAGTACTTC. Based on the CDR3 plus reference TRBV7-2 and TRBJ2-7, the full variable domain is GAGVSQSPSNKVTEKGKDVELRCDPISGHTALYWYRQSLGQGLEFLIYFQGNSAPDKSGLPSDRFSAERTGGSVSTLTIQRTQQEDSAVYLCASSLVRGAYHRSYEQYFGPGTRLTVT.

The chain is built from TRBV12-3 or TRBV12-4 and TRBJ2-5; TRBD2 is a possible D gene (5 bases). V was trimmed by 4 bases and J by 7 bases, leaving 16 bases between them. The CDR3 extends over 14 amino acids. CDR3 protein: CASSSGFAVGTQYF. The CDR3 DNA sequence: TGTGCCAGCAGTTCGGGGTTCGCGGTGGGGACCCAGTACTTC.

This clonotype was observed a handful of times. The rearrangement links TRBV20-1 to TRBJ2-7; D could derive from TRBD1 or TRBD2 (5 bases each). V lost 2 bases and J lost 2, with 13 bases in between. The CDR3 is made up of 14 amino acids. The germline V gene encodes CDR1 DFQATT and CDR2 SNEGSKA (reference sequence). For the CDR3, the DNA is TGCAGTGCTAGACCATCGGGACGCCCCTACGAGCAGTACTTC. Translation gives CSARPSGRPYEQYF.

In DNA, the CDR3 is TGTGCCAGCAGCCCTGCAGGGGTTCGCCAAGAGACCCAGTACTTC. It codes for CASSPAGVRQETQYF. The chain joins TRBV5-5 to TRBJ2-5; D is possibly TRBD1 (6 bases). The CDR3 runs to 15 residues. Trimming cost V 4 bases and J 1 base, with 14 bases left between them. Looked up from germline, CDR1 is SGHKS and CDR2 is YYEKEE (reference sequence). The complete variable domain, with remaining parts taken from reference TRBV5-5 and TRBJ2-5, reads DAGVTQSPTHLIKTRGQQVTLRCSPISGHKSVSWYQQVLGQGPQFIFQYYEKEERGRGNFPDRFSARQFPNYSSELNVNALLLGDSALYLCASSPAGVRQETQYFGPGTRLLVL.

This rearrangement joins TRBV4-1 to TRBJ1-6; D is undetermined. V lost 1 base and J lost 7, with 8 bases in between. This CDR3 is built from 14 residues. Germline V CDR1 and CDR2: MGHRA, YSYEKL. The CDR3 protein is CASSQGVWNSPLHF. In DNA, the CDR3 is TGCGCCAGCAGCCAAGGTGTGTGGAATTCACCCCTCCACTTT.

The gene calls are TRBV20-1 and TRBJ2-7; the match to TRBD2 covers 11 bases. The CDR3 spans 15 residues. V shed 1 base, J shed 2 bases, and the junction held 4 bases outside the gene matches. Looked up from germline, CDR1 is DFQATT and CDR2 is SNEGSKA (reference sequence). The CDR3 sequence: CSARVPLAGAYEQYF. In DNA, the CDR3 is TGCAGTGCTAGAGTACCACTAGCGGGGGCCTACGAGCAGTACTTC.

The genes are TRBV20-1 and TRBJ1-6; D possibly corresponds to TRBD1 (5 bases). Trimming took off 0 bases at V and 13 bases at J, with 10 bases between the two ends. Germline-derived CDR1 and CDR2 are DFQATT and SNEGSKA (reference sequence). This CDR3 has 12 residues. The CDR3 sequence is CSARDGGVPLHF. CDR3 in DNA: TGCAGTGCTAGAGATGGGGGGGTCCCCCTCCACTTT.

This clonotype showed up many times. The CDR3 sequence: CASSDRGSRPFGANVLTF. CDR3 in DNA: TGTGCCAGCTCAGACAGGGGGTCAAGACCTTTTGGGGCCAACGTCCTGACTTTC. V usage is TRBV18 and J usage is TRBJ2-6, with 9 bases aligning to TRBD1. The CDR3 length is 18 residues. Germline V lookup: CDR1 KGHSH, CDR2 LQKENI. The J segment lost 3 bases and the V segment lost 5 bases, leaving 11 bases of the junction unmatched.

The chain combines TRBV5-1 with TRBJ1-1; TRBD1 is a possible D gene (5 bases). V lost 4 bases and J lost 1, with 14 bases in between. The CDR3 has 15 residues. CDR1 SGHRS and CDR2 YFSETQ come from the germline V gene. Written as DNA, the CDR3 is TGCGCCAGCAGCCCGGGGGGGACTTCGAACACTGAAGCTTTCTTT. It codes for CASSPGGTSNTEAFF.

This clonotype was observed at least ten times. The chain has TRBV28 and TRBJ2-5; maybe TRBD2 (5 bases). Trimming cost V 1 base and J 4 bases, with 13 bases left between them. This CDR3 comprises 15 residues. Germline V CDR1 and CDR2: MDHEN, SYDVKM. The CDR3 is CASSLFRGGTETQYF. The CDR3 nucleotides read TGTGCCAGCAGTTTATTTCGGGGTGGAACAGAGACCCAGTACTTC.

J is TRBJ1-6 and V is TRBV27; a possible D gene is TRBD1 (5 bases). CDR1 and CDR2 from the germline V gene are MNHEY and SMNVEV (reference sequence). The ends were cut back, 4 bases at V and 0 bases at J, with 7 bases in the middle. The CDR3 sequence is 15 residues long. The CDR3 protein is CASSSGGSYNSPLHF. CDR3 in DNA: TGTGCCAGCAGTTCGGGGGGCTCCTATAATTCACCCCTCCACTTT.

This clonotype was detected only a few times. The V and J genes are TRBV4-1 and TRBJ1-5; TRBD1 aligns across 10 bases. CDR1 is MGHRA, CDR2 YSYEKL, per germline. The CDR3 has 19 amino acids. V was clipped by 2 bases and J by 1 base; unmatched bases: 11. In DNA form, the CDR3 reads TGCGCCAGCAGCCAAACGGGACAGGGGAGGGGATGGAGCAATCAGCCCCAGCATTTT. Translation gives CASSQTGQGRGWSNQPQHF.

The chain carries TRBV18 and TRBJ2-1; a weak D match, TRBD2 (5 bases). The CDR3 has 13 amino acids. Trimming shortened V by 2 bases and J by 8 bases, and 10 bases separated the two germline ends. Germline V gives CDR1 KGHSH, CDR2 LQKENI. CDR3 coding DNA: TGTGCCAGCTCACCAAGTCGGGGAGATGAGCAGTTCTTC. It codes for CASSPSRGDEQFF.

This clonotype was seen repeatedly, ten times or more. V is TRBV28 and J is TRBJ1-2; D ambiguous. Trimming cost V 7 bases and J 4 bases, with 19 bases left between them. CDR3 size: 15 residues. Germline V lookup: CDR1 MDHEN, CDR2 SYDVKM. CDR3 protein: CASTLGDEKSYGYTF. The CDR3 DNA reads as TGTGCCAGCACCCTCGGGGATGAAAAGAGCTATGGCTACACCTTC.

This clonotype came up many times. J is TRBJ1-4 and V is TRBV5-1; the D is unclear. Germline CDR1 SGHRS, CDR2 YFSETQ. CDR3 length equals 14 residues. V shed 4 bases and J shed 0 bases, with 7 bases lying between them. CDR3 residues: CASSLGTTNEKLFF. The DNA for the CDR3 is TGCGCCAGCAGCCTGGGTACAACTAATGAAAAACTGTTTTTT.

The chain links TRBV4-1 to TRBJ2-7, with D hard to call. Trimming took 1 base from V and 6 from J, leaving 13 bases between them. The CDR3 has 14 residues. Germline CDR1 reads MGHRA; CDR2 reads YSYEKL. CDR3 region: CASSQVIWVGEQYF. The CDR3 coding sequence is TGCGCCAGCAGCCAAGTAATCTGGGTTGGCGAGCAGTACTTC.

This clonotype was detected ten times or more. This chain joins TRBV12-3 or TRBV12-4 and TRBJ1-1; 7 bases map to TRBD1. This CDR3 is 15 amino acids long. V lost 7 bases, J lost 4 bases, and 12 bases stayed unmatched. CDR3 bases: TGTGCCAGCACCCCCGCACTGACAGGGAGCACTGAAGCTTTCTTT. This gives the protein CASTPALTGSTEAFF.

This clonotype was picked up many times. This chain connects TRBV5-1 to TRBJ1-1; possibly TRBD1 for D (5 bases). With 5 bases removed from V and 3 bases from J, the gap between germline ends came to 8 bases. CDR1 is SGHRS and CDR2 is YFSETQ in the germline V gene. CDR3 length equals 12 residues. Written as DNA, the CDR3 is TGCGCCAGCAGGGGAGGGGACACTGAAGCTTTCTTT. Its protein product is CASRGGDTEAFF. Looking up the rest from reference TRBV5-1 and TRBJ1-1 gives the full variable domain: KAGVTQTPRYLIKTRGQQVTLSCSPISGHRSVSWYQQTPGQGLQFLFEYFSETQRNKGNFPGRFSGRQFSNSRSEMNVSTLELGDSALYLCASRGGDTEAFFGQGTRLTVV.